One TCR beta chain is described in this entry. Its antigen is currently not known. No base-level quality is on record; no much larger clone is a single base apart. CD8 naive samples were obtained by positive selection for CCR7 among CD45RO-negative cells, yielding a CD45RA+CCR7+ population from which TemRA cells were excluded. Healthy HIV-negative adults with no recently reported acute infections or vaccinations were included as donors. Only Caucasian adults living in Nashville, Tennessee, USA were represented among the donors. Blood was obtained by leukapheresis, after which PBMCs were separated by Ficoll-Histopaque density gradient centrifugation and cryopreserved in liquid nitrogen vapor phase. Analytical flow cytometry was used to check the purity and quantity of every magnetically sorted T cell population. Genomic DNA was isolated from every sorted fraction and measured by UV absorbance on a Nanodrop 2000c.

Using the deep immunoSEQ assay, TCR CDR3 regions were amplified from genomic DNA by multiplex PCR. Extracted genomic DNA from each cell subset was distributed evenly across all wells of several immunoSEQ 96-well plates, and each plate was treated as a replicate. Each replicate PCR for sorted subsets received around 200 ng genomic DNA, equal to about 30,000 T cell genomes. The purified libraries were quantified using a Qubit 3.0 fluorometer, sized with a Bioanalyzer 2100, and then quantified again using the KAPA Library Quantification kit. Every immunoSEQ 96-well plate was sequenced on a dedicated single-read 150-cycle Illumina NextSeq 550 flow cell. In the paper's pipeline: The immunoSEQ output contained only junctional sequences without quality scores, so filtering could not match that applied to full-length reads. Sequences were annotated with PyIR, a Python wrapper for IgBLAST v1.9, and V/J genes and CDR3 were assigned using IMGT germline references. Any read was removed if the V/J assignment was weak (E-value above 1e-6), the CDR3 was missing, or the read contained stop codons, out-of-frame junctions, or ambiguous translated residues. V3J clonotypes were defined as sequences sharing the same inferred V gene, J gene, and CDR3 amino acid sequence. Percentage overlap between repertoires was calculated by dividing the number of shared unique clonotypes by the size of the smaller repertoire. Three approaches were used to assess repertoire richness: RTK rarefaction, the Chao1 estimator, and Recon v2.1 estimates of unobserved clonotypes. Generation probabilities were computed with OLGA for all TCRbeta clonotypes obtained by the gDNA method from a handful of donors. TCRdb holds this immuneACCESS table with in-frame rearrangements only. Some clones are missing; in checked studies, unresolved V genes explain under half, and the rest has no known cause. V and J calls and clone size come straight from that table; D and trimming were deduced from the DNA. In this sample the table shows millions of clones, approximately 94% of which occur a single time. Of the sample, 1.5% to 2% is held by the ten largest clones.

These data come from a study of shared clonotypes between healthy human individuals (dated by TCRdb to between 2020 and 2021). About the study as a whole: A few men and two women, aged 18 to 49 years, made up the cohort. For each donor, CD4 naive and CD4 memory were each run on three plates, CD8 naive on two plates, and CD8 memory on one plate. The study deeply sequenced blood TCR repertoires of about 5 healthy adults to estimate repertoire size and the extent of clonotype sharing between individuals. Libraries were prepared and TCR repertoires were sequenced by different laboratories using diverse techniques, in order to increase sequencing depth and limit assay-specific biases. Between about 0.8 and 8.9 billion PBMCs per donor were obtained by leukapheresis. What the work shows at the level of the full study, not this receptor alone: Rarefaction of sorted-subset datasets indicated incomplete sequencing despite the large sequencing depth. Based on pairwise subsampling, the degree of clonotype sharing among donors was expected to be affected by sequencing depth. Sampling was restricted to blood, and TCR repertoires in tissues likely differ from the TCR repertoires found in blood. Larger estimated clonotype richness was generally found for naive subsets than for memory subsets. Higher generation probabilities were observed for clonotypes shared by all four sorted-subset donors than for non-shared clonotypes. Across a handful of donors, roughly 5% of naive CD4, roughly 3.4% of naive CD8, approximately 2.5% of memory CD4, and over 0.35% of memory CD8 clonotypes were shared. Because the study included a small number of donors, the genetic and exposure-history diversity represented was limited.

The sequence was collected from a man between 18 and 29 years old in good health. Some clones in this sample may be carry-over from other donors' samples. Input material: naive CD8+ T cells from PBMCs. In the paper's terms, the cell subset or site label means: CD45RA+CCR7+.

The CDR3 has the sequence CASTNHPGTSRPYEQYF. The sequenced DNA is TGTGCCAGCACCAACCATCCCGGGACTAGCAGACCCTACGAGCAGTACTTC. The chain employs TRBV2 and TRBJ2-7; TRBD2 agrees with 9 junctional bases. Relative to germline, V is missing 7 bases and J is missing 2 bases, with 15 bases of the junction outside any gene match. Measured from the cysteine to the phenylalanine, the CDR3 is 17 residues long. This entry keeps only the CDR3 DNA: 51 bases, framed from base 1. CDR1 is given as SNHLY and CDR2 as FYNNEI, both from the germline V gene.